The clone carrying this T cell receptor (beta chain) came up many times. The entry originates in a study of T cells in Graves' hyperthyroidism and ophthalmopathy. In the study overall: At initial diagnosis, before any treatment had begun, peripheral blood was obtained.

Patients having uncontrolled infection, another autoimmune disease, pregnancy or lactation were not included. V dropped 5 bases and J dropped 5; count of bases not matched to a gene: 10. The CDR3 has 15 amino acids. The investigators amplified TCR beta CDR3 regions from RNA transcripts. HTBI primers drove first-round RT-PCR of the TCR CDR3. MiXCR was run by TCRdb on the multiplex PCR reads, yielding one entry per CDR3 protein. Seen here are around 340,000 distinct CDR3 sequences, approximately 14% observed once, and the top ten hold around 24%. The sequencing sample was made of blood. V and J are TRBV12-3 or TRBV12-4 and TRBJ2-7, with 9 nucleotides matching TRBD1. The clonotype originates from a woman aged 25-40 years with Graves' hyperthyroidism. In DNA form, the CDR3 reads TGTGCCAGCAGTCAAACCGGGACAGGGTACCACGAGCAGTACTTC. Translated, it gives CASSQTGTGYHEQYF.